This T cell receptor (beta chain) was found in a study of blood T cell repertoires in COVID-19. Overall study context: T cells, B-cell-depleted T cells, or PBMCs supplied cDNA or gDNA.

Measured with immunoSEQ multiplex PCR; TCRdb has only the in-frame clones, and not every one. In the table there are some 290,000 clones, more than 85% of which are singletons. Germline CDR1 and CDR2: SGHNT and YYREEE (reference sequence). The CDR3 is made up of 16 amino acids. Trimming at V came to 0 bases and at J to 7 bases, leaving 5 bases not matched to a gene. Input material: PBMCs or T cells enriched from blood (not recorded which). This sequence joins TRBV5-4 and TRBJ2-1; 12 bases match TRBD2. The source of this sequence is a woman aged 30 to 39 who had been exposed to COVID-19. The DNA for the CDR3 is TGTGCCAGCAGCTTGGGGACTAGCGGGGCGGGGAATGAGCAGTTCTTC. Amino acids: CASSLGTSGAGNEQFF.